Shown below are 15 T cell receptor beta chains from a single sample sequenced in a study of early T cells in non-severe SARS-CoV-2 infection. TCRdb re-called the 5' RACE reads with MiXCR, one entry per CDR3 protein. Seen here are roughly 55,000 distinct CDR3 sequences, about 16% observed once, and the top ten hold more than 8%. This specimen was whole blood, taken at baseline. Source of these receptors: an adult who was a healthcare worker with PCR-confirmed SARS-CoV-2 infection or an uninfected control (not recorded which).

This clonotype showed up many times. The V call is TRBV9, the J call TRBJ2-7, with 7 bases fitting TRBD1. Germline V CDR1 and CDR2: SGDLS, YYNGEE. This CDR3 contains 15 residues. Trimming at V came to 0 bases and at J to 4 bases, leaving 7 bases not matched to a gene. The CDR3 here is CASSVDRGRGYEQYF. CDR3 coding DNA: TGTGCCAGCAGCGTAGATAGGGGGCGAGGTTACGAGCAGTACTTC.

The table lists this clonotype with a few counts. The V call is TRBV12-5, the J call TRBJ2-7; TRBD1 matches 12 bases. Losses at the gene ends were 2 bases for V and 7 bases for J; bases not matched to a gene: 6. Germline V CDR1 and CDR2: LGHNT, FRNRAP. The CDR3 loop spans 15 amino acids. CDR3 sequence reads: CASGLTRDRGPEQYF. The CDR3 nucleotides read TGTGCTAGTGGTTTGACCCGGGACAGGGGGCCAGAGCAGTACTTC.

The gene calls are TRBV7-9 and TRBJ2-1, with no clear D. The CDR3 has 12 amino acids. Looked up from germline, CDR1 is SEHNR and CDR2 is FQNEAQ (reference sequence). With 6 bases removed from V and 0 bases from J, the gap between germline ends came to 3 bases. The CDR3 bases are TGTGCCAGCAGGACCTCCTACAATGAGCAGTTCTTC. Translating gives CASRTSYNEQFF.

This clonotype has a count of ten or more. The chain carries TRBV7-8 and TRBJ1-4; D ambiguous. This CDR3 has 14 amino acids. Trimming took off 2 bases at V and 13 bases at J, with 17 bases between the two ends. CDR1 and CDR2 from the germline V gene are SGHVS and FQNEAQ. CDR3 sequence (DNA): TGTGCCAGCAGCTTACAGCTACGGATCGAGCCACTGTTTTTT. It codes for CASSLQLRIEPLFF.

This clonotype has more than one count but fewer than ten. The V and J genes are TRBV4-1 and TRBJ1-3, with D possibly matching TRBD1 (5 bases). The germline CDR1 and CDR2 sequences are MGHRA and YSYEKL. With 1 base removed from V and 4 bases from J, the gap between germline ends came to 11 bases. CDR3 length equals 15 residues. The CDR3 sequence: CASSQVAGPGNTIYF. The CDR3 DNA sequence: TGCGCCAGCAGCCAAGTTGCGGGGCCGGGAAACACCATATATTTT.

Here the CDR3 reads CASRDRGLNTEAFF. DNA for the CDR3: TGTGCCAGCAGGGACAGGGGATTGAACACTGAAGCTTTCTTT. V usage is TRBV2 and J usage is TRBJ1-1, with 9 bases identical to TRBD1. V gave up 6 bases and J gave up 0 bases; unmatched junction bases: 2. This CDR3 spans 14 amino acids. Germline-derived CDR1 and CDR2 are SNHLY and FYNNEI.

This clonotype was seen more than once but under ten times. J is TRBJ2-1 and V is TRBV19; possibly TRBD1 for D (6 bases). The V gene's germline CDR1 is LNHDA and CDR2 SQIVND (reference sequence). The CDR3 is 15 residues long. V shed 5 bases and J shed 6 bases, with 17 bases lying between them. The CDR3, as DNA: TGTGCCAGTAGTCGAACAGGGTTGGTCCTCAATGAGCAGTTCTTC. This encodes CASSRTGLVLNEQFF.

The table lists this clonotype with many counts. The genes are TRBV11-2 and TRBJ2-1; a weak D match, TRBD2 (5 bases). V lost 6 bases and J lost 3, with 15 bases in between. The CDR3 spans 15 residues. The germline CDR1 and CDR2 sequences are SGHAT and FQNNGV. DNA for the CDR3: TGTGCCAGCAGTTGGGTGGCGGGCTACTACAATGAGCAGTTCTTC. Protein product: CASSWVAGYYNEQFF.

The rearrangement links TRBV12-5 to TRBJ1-5, with a weak D call TRBD1 (5 bases). The CDR3 length is 14 residues. The ends were cut back, 5 bases at V and 5 bases at J, with 13 bases in the middle. CDR1 and CDR2 (germline): LGHNT, FRNRAP. The CDR3 is CASGDGTYDQPQHF. The CDR3 DNA sequence: TGTGCTAGTGGTGACGGGACGTACGATCAGCCCCAGCATTTT.

A few counts support this clonotype. The chain links TRBV19 to TRBJ1-2; D is unresolved. The germline gives CDR1 LNHDA, CDR2 SQIVND (reference sequence). Trimming took off 6 bases at V and 2 bases at J, with 16 bases between the two ends. The CDR3 totals 15 residues. The CDR3 protein is CASRASTLKNYGYTF. CDR3 DNA sequence: TGTGCCAGTAGAGCCTCTACTCTCAAAAACTATGGCTACACCTTC.

This clonotype was detected a few times. The chain couples TRBV11-2 to TRBJ2-3, with 10 positions matching TRBD2. From germline, CDR1 is SGHAT and CDR2 FQNNGV. After removal of 4 bases from V and 1 base from J, the junction contained 2 bases not matched to a gene. The CDR3 contains 15 residues. The DNA of the CDR3 is TGTGCCAGCAGCTCCCTAGCGGGGGGCACAGATACGCAGTATTTT. This sequence encodes CASSSLAGGTDTQYF.

This chain links TRBV9 with TRBJ2-7; 10 bases match TRBD2. The CDR3 spans 19 residues. V was clipped by 0 bases and J by 3 bases; unmatched bases: 15. Germline lookup yields CDR1 SGDLS and CDR2 YYNGEE. The CDR3 DNA is TGTGCCAGCAGCGTAGGTCTCGGGTTAGCGGGAGGAGTGATCTACGAGCAGTACTTC. It translates to CASSVGLGLAGGVIYEQYF. Variable domain in full (rest from reference TRBV9 and TRBJ2-7): DSGVTQTPKHLITATGQRVTLRCSPRSGDLSVYWYQQSLDQGLQFLIQYYNGEERAKGNILERFSAQQFPDLHSELNLSSLELGDSALYFCASSVGLGLAGGVIYEQYFGPGTRLTVT.

The chain joins TRBV7-8 to TRBJ2-7; TRBD2 matches 7 bases. The V gene's germline CDR1 is SGHVS and CDR2 FQNEAQ. The CDR3 runs 15 residues. Trimming removed 1 base from V and 2 bases from J; junction bases left unmatched: 5. Written as DNA, the CDR3 is TGTGCCAGCAGCTTAGATCGTCTAGCGGCCTACGAGCAGTACTTC. As protein: CASSLDRLAAYEQYF.

The chain uses TRBV27 and TRBJ1-4; a possible D gene is TRBD1 (5 bases). The CDR3 sequence is 19 residues long. V lost 1 base and J 3 bases, leaving 21 bases between the germline ends. The germline CDR1 and CDR2 sequences are MNHEY and SMNVEV (reference sequence). CDR3 in DNA: TGTGCCAGCAGTTTATTTCAGGGCCTGGGGACCGCGCCTAATGAAAAACTGTTTTTT. Its translation: CASSLFQGLGTAPNEKLFF.

The V gene is TRBV20-1, the J gene TRBJ2-1, with 8 nucleotides matching TRBD2. Germline lookup yields CDR1 DFQATT and CDR2 SNEGSKA (reference sequence). The CDR3 contains 13 residues. V shed 0 bases, J shed 9 bases, and the junction held 4 bases outside the gene matches. The CDR3 reads CSARDGLASEQFF. For the CDR3, the DNA is TGCAGTGCTAGAGACGGACTAGCAAGTGAGCAGTTCTTC.